Reported below is one T cell receptor beta chain. The sample belongs to a study of PD-L1 blockade in urothelial cancer. Whole-study context: The study recovered a median of roughly 140,000 T cells per blood sample.

Time point: pretreatment peripheral blood. This table comes from immunoSEQ multiplex PCR, and its TCRdb copy is limited to in-frame clones, with some not included. The data hold 50,000 or so clones, with approximately 80% observed a single time. Source: PBMCs, taken around atezolizumab (anti-PD-L1) treatment. The clonotype comes from a man in his forties or fifties with urothelial cancer.

The CDR3 DNA is TGTGCCAGCAGCTTAGTCCATAGAGGACAGGGGAATTCACCCCTCCACTTT. Amino acid sequence: CASSLVHRGQGNSPLHF. This chain connects TRBV7-2 to TRBJ1-6, with 9 bases that match TRBD1. V shed 1 base, J shed 7 bases, and the junction held 8 bases outside the gene matches. The CDR3 extends over 17 amino acids. Germline CDR1 SGHTA, CDR2 FQGNSA.